This TCR beta chain was captured by sequencing in a study of Ad26.COV2.S vaccination and SARS-CoV-2 variants. About this clone itself: What it binds is unknown.

Stated treatment: roughly 18 received Ad26.COV2.S at low or high dose, single or two shots; roughly five received placebo; per-sample allocation not given. Sampling was performed 63 days after the first vaccine or placebo injection. Its platform was an Ad26 vector, and its expressed antigen was Wuhan-strain SARS-CoV-2 spike. Libraries were prepared by immunoSEQ multiplex PCR; TCRdb keeps only in-frame clonotypes and omits some of them. Here the sample spans around 370,000 clones, around 84% being singletons. Study-wide findings and caveats: Assessments of TCR breadth and depth may have underestimated the total T cell responses. Vaccine recipients and placebo recipients showed similar non-spike TCR breadth.

The TCR comes from a person aged 18-65 years who received the Ad26.COV2.S COVID-19 vaccine or a placebo. Source: peripheral blood, taken in a trial of Ad26.COV2.S vaccine versus placebo.

CDR3 in DNA: TGTGCCAGTAGACCCTGGGGGTCCTACGAGCAGTACTTC. Protein sequence: CASRPWGSYEQYF. This chain links TRBV19 with TRBJ2-7; D is possibly TRBD1 or TRBD2 (5 bases each). V gave up 6 bases and J gave up 1 base, with 10 bases separating them. The CDR3 spans 13 residues. The germline V gene has CDR1 LNHDA and CDR2 SQIVND (reference sequence).